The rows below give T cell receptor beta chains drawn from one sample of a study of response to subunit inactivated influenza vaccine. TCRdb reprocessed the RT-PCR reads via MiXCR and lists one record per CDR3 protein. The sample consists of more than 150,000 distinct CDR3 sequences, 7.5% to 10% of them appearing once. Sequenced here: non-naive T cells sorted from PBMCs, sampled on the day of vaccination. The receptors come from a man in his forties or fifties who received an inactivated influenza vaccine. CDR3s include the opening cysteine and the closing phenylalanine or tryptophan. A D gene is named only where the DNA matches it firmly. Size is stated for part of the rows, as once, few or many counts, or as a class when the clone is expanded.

cdr3_nt: TGTGCCAGCAGTTTATCGGTCCTTTCACCCCTCCACTTT
cdr3_aa: CASSLSVLSPLHF
clone_size: few
d_call: -
j_call: TRBJ1-6
v_call: TRBV27

cdr3_nt: TGTGCCATCAGTGATGAGGTTACGCCCCAGCATTTT
cdr3_aa: CAISDEVTPQHF
clone_size: many
d_call: -
j_call: TRBJ1-5
v_call: TRBV10-3

cdr3_nt: TGTGCCAGCAGCCTCACGTCCCCCTCCTACGAGCAGTACTTC
cdr3_aa: CASSLTSPSYEQYF
clone_size: few
d_call: -
j_call: TRBJ2-7
v_call: TRBV7-2

cdr3_nt: TGCAGTGCTAGAGATCGAGCTCTTGGCGGGGTGGTGGGGGAGCTGTTTTTT
cdr3_aa: CSARDRALGGVVGELFF
clone_size: -
d_call: -
j_call: TRBJ2-2
v_call: TRBV20-1

cdr3_nt: TGCAGTGCTAGACAACAGGAGGGTAACGAGCAGTACTTC
cdr3_aa: CSARQQEGNEQYF
clone_size: few
d_call: -
j_call: TRBJ2-7
v_call: TRBV20-1

cdr3_nt: TGTGCCAGCAGTTTAACCCGACAGGGTCGCGAGCAGTACTTC
cdr3_aa: CASSLTRQGREQYF
clone_size: -
d_call: TRBD1
j_call: TRBJ2-7
v_call: TRBV27

cdr3_nt: TGTGCCAGCAGAGAGGGACAGGGACCGTACTACGAGCAGTACTTC
cdr3_aa: CASREGQGPYYEQYF
clone_size: -
d_call: TRBD1
j_call: TRBJ2-7
v_call: TRBV6-1

cdr3_nt: TGCAGTGCTAGAGTTAGCAGGAGAGCAGATACGCAGTATTTT
cdr3_aa: CSARVSRRADTQYF
clone_size: many
d_call: -
j_call: TRBJ2-3
v_call: TRBV20-1

cdr3_nt: TGTGCCAGCAGTTTTGGAGAGACCCAGTACTTC
cdr3_aa: CASSFGETQYF
clone_size: many
d_call: -
j_call: TRBJ2-5
v_call: TRBV28

cdr3_nt: TGTGCCAGCAGGGGACAGGGAGACACCGGGGAGCTGTTTTTT
cdr3_aa: CASRGQGDTGELFF
clone_size: -
d_call: TRBD1
j_call: TRBJ2-2
v_call: TRBV3-1

cdr3_nt: TGTGCCAGCAGCATTCCGGCTCCACTCACCTACGAGCAGTACTTC
cdr3_aa: CASSIPAPLTYEQYF
clone_size: few
d_call: -
j_call: TRBJ2-7
v_call: TRBV9

cdr3_nt: TGTGCCAGCAGCCCCACGCGGCCGAGCACAGATACGCAGTATTTT
cdr3_aa: CASSPTRPSTDTQYF
clone_size: -
d_call: -
j_call: TRBJ2-3
v_call: TRBV11-2

cdr3_nt: TGTGCCAGCAGTTTGGCGGGGACAGGCCCGAACACTGAAGCTTTCTTT
cdr3_aa: CASSLAGTGPNTEAFF
clone_size: -
d_call: TRBD1
j_call: TRBJ1-1
v_call: TRBV28

cdr3_nt: TGCGCCAGCAGCCCGGGGTTTAACACTGAAGCTTTCTTT
cdr3_aa: CASSPGFNTEAFF
clone_size: -
d_call: -
j_call: TRBJ1-1
v_call: TRBV5-1

cdr3_nt: TGTGCCAGCAGTTTGGCCGGGGGGGACTATGGCTACACCTTC
cdr3_aa: CASSLAGGDYGYTF
clone_size: many
d_call: -
j_call: TRBJ1-2
v_call: TRBV12-3/TRBV12-4

cdr3_nt: TGCAGCGTTGAATTCTCCCAAGGGTGGTCCTCCTACAATGAGCAGTTCTTC
cdr3_aa: CSVEFSQGWSSYNEQFF
clone_size: many
d_call: -
j_call: TRBJ2-1
v_call: TRBV29-1

cdr3_nt: TGTGCCAGCACCCACTCCTATAATTCACCCCTCCACTTT
cdr3_aa: CASTHSYNSPLHF
clone_size: many
d_call: -
j_call: TRBJ1-6
v_call: TRBV28

cdr3_nt: TGCGCCAGCAGCTCCGTAGCGGGGGGGCCCTACGAGCAGTACTTC
cdr3_aa: CASSSVAGGPYEQYF
clone_size: many
d_call: TRBD2
j_call: TRBJ2-7
v_call: TRBV5-1

cdr3_nt: TGTGCCAGCAGTTTAGCACATGGCGGTTCACCCCTCCACTTT
cdr3_aa: CASSLAHGGSPLHF
clone_size: -
d_call: -
j_call: TRBJ1-6
v_call: TRBV12-3/TRBV12-4

cdr3_nt: TGTGCCAGCAGCCAAGTATCTTTGGCGGGGGGTCCCACCGGGGAGCTGTTTTTT
cdr3_aa: CASSQVSLAGGPTGELFF
clone_size: few
d_call: TRBD2
j_call: TRBJ2-2
v_call: TRBV3-1

cdr3_nt: TGTGCCAGCTCCCTGACAGGTTCAATGGCAGATACGCAGTATTTT
cdr3_aa: CASSLTGSMADTQYF
clone_size: many
d_call: -
j_call: TRBJ2-3
v_call: TRBV18

cdr3_nt: TGTGCCAGCAGGAGGGACAGGGGGCAACAAGAGACCCAGTACTTC
cdr3_aa: CASRRDRGQQETQYF
clone_size: many
d_call: TRBD1
j_call: TRBJ2-5
v_call: TRBV2